Listed below are T cell receptor beta chains from one sample, sequenced in a study of blood T cell repertoires in COVID-19. Assay used: immunoSEQ multiplex PCR; TCRdb lists only in-frame clones, some missing. The table records 240,000 or so clones, 86% of them present only once. The sample was PBMCs or T cells enriched from blood (not recorded which). All receptors derive from a woman aged 50 to 60 who had recovered from COVID-19. Both conserved end residues are part of each CDR3. The order of the fields is D gene, J gene, clone size, V gene, CDR3 DNA, CDR3 protein. A D gene is named only where the DNA matches it firmly. Not every row has a clone size; where given, it reads once, few, many or a size class.

D gene: TRBD1; J gene: TRBJ2-7; clone size: .; V gene: TRBV18; CDR3 DNA: TGTGCCAGCTCGCTGGACAGGGGGGGTTCCTACGAGCAGTACTTC; CDR3 protein: CASSLDRGGSYEQYF
D gene: TRBD2; J gene: TRBJ2-5; clone size: .; V gene: TRBV28; CDR3 DNA: TGTGCCAGCAGTTTTCGGGGGGTACCAGAGACCCAGTACTTC; CDR3 protein: CASSFRGVPETQYF
D gene: .; J gene: TRBJ1-1; clone size: .; V gene: TRBV19; CDR3 DNA: TGTGCCAGTAGTATAGATCTGGAGGACGGAGCTTTCTTT; CDR3 protein: CASSIDLEDGAFF
D gene: TRBD2; J gene: TRBJ2-2; clone size: .; V gene: TRBV4-1; CDR3 DNA: TGCGCCAGCAGCCAAAAACTAGCGGGAGTTCGCACCGGGGAGCTGTTTTTT; CDR3 protein: CASSQKLAGVRTGELFF
D gene: TRBD1; J gene: TRBJ1-2; clone size: few; V gene: TRBV11-3; CDR3 DNA: TGTGCCAGCAGCCTAACAGGGGCGCGGGGCTACACCTTC; CDR3 protein: CASSLTGARGYTF
D gene: .; J gene: TRBJ1-2; clone size: .; V gene: TRBV6-2/TRBV6-3; CDR3 DNA: TGTGCCAGCAGCTATAACTATGGCTACACCTTC; CDR3 protein: CASSYNYGYTF
D gene: .; J gene: TRBJ2-1; clone size: .; V gene: TRBV12-5; CDR3 DNA: TGTGCTAGTGGCCTCCGGACAGACTACAATGAGCAGTTCTTC; CDR3 protein: CASGLRTDYNEQFF
D gene: .; J gene: TRBJ1-6; clone size: .; V gene: TRBV19; CDR3 DNA: TGTGCCAGTACGACAGGCGGCTATAATTCACCCCTCCACTTT; CDR3 protein: CASTTGGYNSPLHF
D gene: .; J gene: TRBJ2-1; clone size: .; V gene: TRBV18; CDR3 DNA: TGTGCCAGCTCACCCGTTGGGCGGGGAGAAAGCTCCTACAATGAGCAGTTCTTC; CDR3 protein: CASSPVGRGESSYNEQFF
D gene: TRBD2; J gene: TRBJ2-3; clone size: .; V gene: TRBV3-1/TRBV3-2; CDR3 DNA: TGTGCCAGCAAGGTCACGAGCGGGGGCTCTAATACGCAGTATTTT; CDR3 protein: CASKVTSGGSNTQYF
D gene: .; J gene: TRBJ1-2; clone size: .; V gene: TRBV10-3; CDR3 DNA: TGTGCCATCAGTGACCCCGGGGGGGTAGGCTATGGCTACACCTTC; CDR3 protein: CAISDPGGVGYGYTF
D gene: TRBD1; J gene: TRBJ2-7; clone size: .; V gene: TRBV18; CDR3 DNA: TGTGCCAGCTCACCCCCCGGGACAGGGGCTCTCTACGAGCAGTACTTC; CDR3 protein: CASSPPGTGALYEQYF
D gene: TRBD1; J gene: TRBJ2-7; clone size: .; V gene: TRBV28; CDR3 DNA: TGTGCCAGCAGTTTAGGACAGGGATCCTACGAGCAGTACTTC; CDR3 protein: CASSLGQGSYEQYF
D gene: TRBD1; J gene: TRBJ1-2; clone size: .; V gene: TRBV28; CDR3 DNA: TGTGCCAGCAGTTTAAGGACAGGGTACTACTATGGCTACACCTTC; CDR3 protein: CASSLRTGYYYGYTF
D gene: .; J gene: TRBJ2-1; clone size: .; V gene: TRBV11-3; CDR3 DNA: TGTGCCAGCAGCTTTGGGGGGGCCGTACGCGAGCAGTTCTTC; CDR3 protein: CASSFGGAVREQFF
D gene: .; J gene: TRBJ2-5; clone size: .; V gene: TRBV25-1; CDR3 DNA: TGTGCCAGCAGTGGACTAGTTGAGACCCAGTACTTC; CDR3 protein: CASSGLVETQYF
D gene: TRBD1; J gene: TRBJ1-2; clone size: .; V gene: TRBV5-6; CDR3 DNA: TGTGCCAGCAGCTTTGACAGGGGGTCCTATGGCTACACCTTC; CDR3 protein: CASSFDRGSYGYTF
D gene: TRBD1; J gene: TRBJ1-2; clone size: .; V gene: TRBV7-2; CDR3 DNA: TGTGCCAGCAGCGCGGGACAGGGGTATGGCTACACCTTC; CDR3 protein: CASSAGQGYGYTF
D gene: .; J gene: TRBJ2-7; clone size: .; V gene: TRBV4-1; CDR3 DNA: TGCGCCAGCAGCCAAGACAGGACTACAATCTACGAGCAGTACTTC; CDR3 protein: CASSQDRTTIYEQYF
D gene: .; J gene: TRBJ1-1; clone size: .; V gene: TRBV7-2; CDR3 DNA: TGTGCCAGCAGCTACTCAGACAGTTTGAACACTGAAGCTTTCTTT; CDR3 protein: CASSYSDSLNTEAFF
D gene: .; J gene: TRBJ2-7; clone size: .; V gene: TRBV5-1; CDR3 DNA: TGCGCCAGCAGCTTGCGAGAACACGAGCAGTACTTC; CDR3 protein: CASSLREHEQYF
D gene: .; J gene: TRBJ2-7; clone size: .; V gene: TRBV7-2; CDR3 DNA: TGTGCCAGCAGCTTGTGGCAGAAGACCTACGAGCAGTACTTC; CDR3 protein: CASSLWQKTYEQYF
D gene: TRBD1; J gene: TRBJ2-1; clone size: few; V gene: TRBV6-4; CDR3 DNA: TGTGCCAGCAGTGAGGGACAGAATGAGCAGTTCTTC; CDR3 protein: CASSEGQNEQFF
D gene: .; J gene: TRBJ2-2; clone size: .; V gene: TRBV7-2; CDR3 DNA: TGTGCCAGCAGCTCGCTCGGGGATACGAACACCGGGGAGCTGTTTTTT; CDR3 protein: CASSSLGDTNTGELFF
D gene: .; J gene: TRBJ2-3; clone size: .; V gene: TRBV9; CDR3 DNA: TGTGCCAGCAGTAGTCCAGGAAAGTCCCCCACAGATACGCAGTATTTT; CDR3 protein: CASSSPGKSPTDTQYF
D gene: .; J gene: TRBJ2-7; clone size: once; V gene: TRBV6-5; CDR3 DNA: TGTGCCAGCAGTTGGACCGGGAGCCGCTACGAGCAGTACTTC; CDR3 protein: CASSWTGSRYEQYF
D gene: TRBD1; J gene: TRBJ2-3; clone size: .; V gene: TRBV24-1; CDR3 DNA: TGTGCCACCAGTGATTCACAGGGGGCTGCAGATACGCAGTATTTT; CDR3 protein: CATSDSQGAADTQYF
D gene: .; J gene: TRBJ2-2; clone size: .; V gene: TRBV7-2; CDR3 DNA: TGTGCCAGCAGCTTATGGCGGGTTAACACCGGGGAGCTGTTTTTT; CDR3 protein: CASSLWRVNTGELFF
D gene: TRBD1; J gene: TRBJ1-2; clone size: .; V gene: TRBV27; CDR3 DNA: TGTGCCAGCTTACCCCGCGGACAGGGGAGCTACACCTTC; CDR3 protein: CASLPRGQGSYTF
D gene: .; J gene: TRBJ2-2; clone size: .; V gene: TRBV4-3; CDR3 DNA: TGCGCCAGCAGCCAAACGGCTACAACAGCCGGGGAGCTGTTTTTT; CDR3 protein: CASSQTATTAGELFF
D gene: TRBD1; J gene: TRBJ2-3; clone size: .; V gene: TRBV10-3; CDR3 DNA: TGTGCCATCAGTGATGACTCGGACAGGTCGTCGGATACGCAGTATTTT; CDR3 protein: CAISDDSDRSSDTQYF
D gene: .; J gene: TRBJ2-1; clone size: once; V gene: TRBV7-2; CDR3 DNA: TGTGCCAGCAGCCCAGAGGACATGCCCTACAATGAGCAGTTCTTC; CDR3 protein: CASSPEDMPYNEQFF
D gene: .; J gene: TRBJ2-1; clone size: .; V gene: TRBV12-3/TRBV12-4; CDR3 DNA: TGTGCCAGCAGTTTAACTAGTTACAATGAGCAGTTCTTC; CDR3 protein: CASSLTSYNEQFF
D gene: .; J gene: TRBJ2-5; clone size: .; V gene: TRBV11-2; CDR3 DNA: TGTGCCAGCAGCTCGCCGGTAGGGGCGGCCCAGTACTTC; CDR3 protein: CASSSPVGAAQYF
D gene: .; J gene: TRBJ1-5; clone size: .; V gene: TRBV18; CDR3 DNA: TGTGCCAGCTCACCCTCGTGGGGGGATCAGCCCCAGCATTTT; CDR3 protein: CASSPSWGDQPQHF
D gene: .; J gene: TRBJ2-1; clone size: .; V gene: TRBV30; CDR3 DNA: TGTGCCTGGAAGTCGAGAGGGCTTGTGTTCTTC; CDR3 protein: CAWKSRGLVFF
D gene: .; J gene: TRBJ1-3; clone size: .; V gene: TRBV5-1; CDR3 DNA: TGCGCCAGCAGCCCGGAGGATTCATCAAACACCATATATTTT; CDR3 protein: CASSPEDSSNTIYF
D gene: .; J gene: TRBJ2-1; clone size: .; V gene: TRBV7-2; CDR3 DNA: TGTGCCAGCAGCTTAAGGCTAGTCAATGAGCAGTTCTTC; CDR3 protein: CASSLRLVNEQFF
D gene: TRBD2; J gene: TRBJ2-2; clone size: .; V gene: TRBV5-1; CDR3 DNA: TGCGCCAGCAGCCCCTACCGACTAGCGGATACCACCGGGGAGCTGTTTTTT; CDR3 protein: CASSPYRLADTTGELFF